These 19 T cell receptor beta chains were sequenced from one sample in a study of cytomegalovirus exposure and HLA in healthy donors. PCR primers comprised 60 Vbeta and 13 Jbeta primers. Produced via immunoSEQ multiplex PCR; TCRdb's table is partial and in-frame only. The sample lists 170,000 or so clones, 80% seen once, with 1% in the top ten. Material: PBMCs. All receptors come from a woman aged 50 to 60 in good health and CMV-seropositive.

J is TRBJ2-1 and V is TRBV7-2, with 8 bases aligning to TRBD2. Trimming at V came to 2 bases and at J to 8 bases, leaving 5 bases not matched to a gene. Germline V gene sequence: CDR1 SGHTA, CDR2 FQGNSA. The CDR3 is made up of 14 amino acids. CDR3 in DNA: TGTGCCAGCAGCTTACAAGCGGGGGAATATGAGCAGTTCTTC. Encoded protein: CASSLQAGEYEQFF.

V usage is TRBV4-2 and J usage is TRBJ2-2; 7 bases line up with TRBD2. CDR1 and CDR2 from the germline V gene are LGHNA and YNFKEQ. The CDR3 extends over 15 amino acids. Trimming at V came to 7 bases and at J to 2 bases, leaving 7 bases not matched to a gene. CDR3 in DNA: TGTGCCAGCAACCGGGACTACTCAAACACCGGGGAGCTGTTTTTT. Amino acid sequence: CASNRDYSNTGELFF.

The chain links TRBV18 to TRBJ2-7; 11 bases align to TRBD1. The CDR3 spans 15 residues. V gave up 2 bases and J gave up 3 bases; unmatched junction bases: 3. The germline CDR1 and CDR2 sequences are KGHSH and LQKENI. CDR3 region: CASSPTGTGGYEQYF. The CDR3 DNA follows: TGTGCCAGCTCACCAACCGGGACAGGGGGCTACGAGCAGTACTTC.

The chain couples TRBV19 to TRBJ2-3; TRBD2 matches at 8 bases. The CDR3 runs 13 residues. CDR1 LNHDA and CDR2 SQIVND come from the germline V gene (reference sequence). V lost 10 bases to trimming and J lost 2 bases; unmatched junction nucleotides: 5. As DNA, the CDR3 is TGTGCCACTACAGCGGGAGTCACAGATACGCAGTATTTT. Translating it yields CATTAGVTDTQYF.

The chain combines TRBV5-6 with TRBJ2-7, with 7 bases that match TRBD2. The V gene end was trimmed by 1 base and the J gene end by 5 bases; junction bases not matched to a gene: 12. Looked up from germline, CDR1 is SGHDT and CDR2 is YYEEEE. This CDR3 has 16 amino acids. CDR3 DNA: TGTGCCAGCAGCTTGCGCTCCGCGGGCGGGAGAAACGAGCAGTACTTC. Translated: CASSLRSAGGRNEQYF.

This rearrangement joins TRBV5-1 to TRBJ2-1; TRBD2 agrees at 11 bases. CDR1 and CDR2 (germline): SGHRS, YFSETQ. Trimming took 4 bases from V and 3 from J; bases not matched to a gene: 3. The CDR3 sequence is 15 residues long. The CDR3 is CASSVLAGGYNEQFF. The CDR3 nucleotides read TGCGCCAGCAGCGTTCTAGCGGGGGGCTACAATGAGCAGTTCTTC.

CDR3 amino acids: CASSLDRTGEQYF. The CDR3 DNA is TGTGCCAGCAGCTTAGATCGGACGGGAGAGCAGTACTTC. The chain joins TRBV11-3 to TRBJ2-7, with D perhaps TRBD2 (5 bases). CDR3 length: 13 amino acids. Germline loops: CDR1 SGHNT, CDR2 YENEEA. The V gene lost 0 bases and the J gene lost 7 bases, with 10 bases spanning the gap.

This sequence joins TRBV28 and TRBJ1-5; D not resolved. V was clipped by 6 bases and J by 6 bases, with 9 bases between them. There are 12 residues in the CDR3. Germline V gene data show CDR1 as MDHEN and CDR2 as SYDVKM. CDR3 protein: CASRVRGQPQHF. The CDR3, as DNA: TGTGCCAGCAGGGTACGAGGTCAGCCCCAGCATTTT. The whole variable domain, filled in from reference TRBV28 and TRBJ1-5, reads DVKVTQSSRYLVKRTGEKVFLECVQDMDHENMFWYRQDPGLGLRLIYFSYDVKMKEKGDIPEGYSVSREKKERFSLILESASTNQTSMYLCASRVRGQPQHFGDGTRLSIL.

CDR3 in DNA: TGTGCCAGCAGCTCAGGGTTTTCCTATGGCTACACCTTC. Amino acids: CASSSGFSYGYTF. The rearrangement uses TRBV6-5 and TRBJ1-2, with D tentatively TRBD1 (5 bases). The CDR3 loop spans 13 amino acids. Trimming removed 6 bases from V and 4 bases from J, with 12 bases in between. Germline assignment: CDR1 MNHEY and CDR2 SVGAGI.

The chain links TRBV5-6 to TRBJ1-4, with D possibly being TRBD1 (5 bases). This CDR3 is built from 13 residues. Germline V lookup: CDR1 SGHDT, CDR2 YYEEEE. V shed 4 bases and J shed 3 bases, with 7 bases lying between them. The CDR3 DNA reads as TGTGCCAGCAGCCCGGGGGCTAATGAAAAACTGTTTTTT. Its translation: CASSPGANEKLFF. Based on the CDR3 plus reference TRBV5-6 and TRBJ1-4, the full variable domain is DAGVTQSPTHLIKTRGQQVTLRCSPKSGHDTVSWYQQALGQGPQFIFQYYEEEERQRGNFPDRFSGHQFPNYSSELNVNALLLGDSALYLCASSPGANEKLFFGSGTQLSVL.

As for this clone: The same CDR3 can be traced to other DNA sequences in this sample. The chain recombines TRBV28 with TRBJ2-2; TRBD1 might be the D (5 bases). Germline-derived CDR1 and CDR2 are MDHEN and SYDVKM. There are 16 residues in the CDR3. Deletions cut 3 bases from V and 1 base from J, with 12 bases between. CDR3 sequence: CASSFYGTGNTGELFF. CDR3 DNA sequence: TGTGCCAGCAGTTTTTACGGAACAGGGAACACCGGGGAGCTGTTTTTT.

The chain joins TRBV6-1 to TRBJ2-5; D perhaps matches TRBD1 (5 bases). Matching the DNA end better, TRBJ2-7 makes the J call doubtful. The CDR3 sequence is 12 residues long. CDR1 is MNHNS, CDR2 SASEGT, per germline. CDR3 DNA sequence: TGTGCCAGCAGTCTTCAGGGTTACGAGCAGTACTTC. The encoded protein is CASSLQGYEQYF.

This clone showed up just once. J is TRBJ1-3 and V is TRBV28; D not resolved. The V end was cut by 2 bases, the J end by 3 bases, with 23 bases between. Looked up from germline, CDR1 is MDHEN and CDR2 is SYDVKM. The CDR3 contains 19 residues. CDR3 loop: CASSLIRRKPTGNGNTIYF. CDR3 DNA sequence: TGTGCCAGCAGTTTAATCCGGCGAAAACCCACGGGTAATGGAAACACCATATATTTT. Full variable domain (rest looked up from reference TRBV28 and TRBJ1-3): DVKVTQSSRYLVKRTGEKVFLECVQDMDHENMFWYRQDPGLGLRLIYFSYDVKMKEKGDIPEGYSVSREKKERFSLILESASTNQTSMYLCASSLIRRKPTGNGNTIYFGEGSWLTVV.

This clone appeared a few times. J is TRBJ2-2 and V is TRBV4-2; 7 bases fit TRBD2. This CDR3 is 16 amino acids long. The germline V gene encodes CDR1 LGHNA and CDR2 YNFKEQ. V dropped 1 base and J dropped 4; count of bases not matched to a gene: 6. CDR3 DNA sequence: TGTGCCAGCAGCCAAGCTAGCGGTTGGGGCACCGGGGAGCTGTTTTTT. It specifies CASSQASGWGTGELFF.

About this clone itself: At the DNA level, this CDR3 is encoded by other sequences in the same sample as well. The rearrangement joins TRBV9 to TRBJ2-1; TRBD2 matches 8 bases. The V segment lost 4 bases and the J segment 0 bases; nucleotides outside the gene matches: 3. The CDR3 contains 15 residues. Germline CDR1 reads SGDLS; CDR2 reads YYNGEE. The CDR3 protein is CASSLSGSSYNEQFF. CDR3 sequence (DNA): TGTGCCAGCAGCCTGAGCGGGAGCTCCTACAATGAGCAGTTCTTC. The whole variable domain, remainder taken from reference TRBV9 and TRBJ2-1, is DSGVTQTPKHLITATGQRVTLRCSPRSGDLSVYWYQQSLDQGLQFLIQYYNGEERAKGNILERFSAQQFPDLHSELNLSSLELGDSALYFCASSLSGSSYNEQFFGPGTRLTVL.

The chain links TRBV7-3 to TRBJ2-7; no definite D call. Trimming removed 1 base at V and 6 bases at J, with 10 bases between. This CDR3 spans 13 amino acids. Germline-derived CDR1 and CDR2 are SGHTA and FQGTGA. In DNA form, the CDR3 reads TGTGCCAGCAGCTTAAGCCCGGGTTCCGAGCAGTACTTC. This sequence encodes CASSLSPGSEQYF.

V gene TRBV11-3 combines with J gene TRBJ2-7; D may be TRBD2 (5 bases). Trimming cost V 1 base and J 5 bases, with 9 bases left between them. The germline CDR1 and CDR2 sequences are SGHNT and YENEEA. CDR3 length: 13 residues. The CDR3 DNA is TGTGCCAGCAGCTTAGCGGGAATCAACGAGCAGTACTTC. This encodes CASSLAGINEQYF.

The V gene is TRBV10-3, the J gene TRBJ2-7; weak D call: TRBD2 (5 bases). V was cut by 2 bases and J by 0 bases, with 14 bases left in between. The CDR3 loop spans 16 amino acids. Germline lookup yields CDR1 ENHRY and CDR2 SYGVKD. The CDR3 protein is CAISEPRAGSSYEQYF. The CDR3 coding sequence is TGTGCCATCAGTGAGCCACGAGCTGGGAGCTCCTACGAGCAGTACTTC.

The chain couples TRBV9 to TRBJ2-1, with 8 bases matching TRBD2. Germline lookup yields CDR1 SGDLS and CDR2 YYNGEE. This CDR3 region has 16 residues. V lost 3 bases to trimming and J lost 0 bases; unmatched junction nucleotides: 5. CDR3 nucleotides: TGTGCCAGCAGCGCTTTCGGGGGGGGCTCCTACAATGAGCAGTTCTTC. It translates to CASSAFGGGSYNEQFF. The full variable domain, with the rest looked up from reference TRBV9 and TRBJ2-1, is DSGVTQTPKHLITATGQRVTLRCSPRSGDLSVYWYQQSLDQGLQFLIQYYNGEERAKGNILERFSAQQFPDLHSELNLSSLELGDSALYFCASSAFGGGSYNEQFFGPGTRLTVL.